This TCR beta chain appears in the sequencing data of a study of blood T cell repertoires in COVID-19. About the study: Acute and convalescent COVID-19 samples came from the United States, Italy and Spain. In each case, the material was cDNA or gDNA derived from T cells, B-cell-depleted T cells, or PBMCs.

This CDR3 contains 14 residues. CDR1 is MNHEY, CDR2 SVGAGI, per germline. The ends were cut back, 5 bases at V and 7 bases at J, with 12 bases in the middle. Original methodology: Amplified reference gene primers provided the basis for estimating nucleated cell counts. Sequencing was performed with immunoSEQ multiplex PCR; in TCRdb, only in-frame clones are kept and a portion is missing. V and J calls and clone size are given by that table; D and trimming were obtained from the DNA. The table records about 99,000 clones, approximately 80% of them present only once. Sample: peripheral blood. This clonotype was sampled from a human donor in a cohort sampled during active COVID-19. The chain uses TRBV6-5 and TRBJ1-6, with D uncertain. In nucleotides, the CDR3 is TGTGCCAGCAGTAGAGGGTTCCCGAATTCACCCCTCCACTTT. Translation gives CASSRGFPNSPLHF.